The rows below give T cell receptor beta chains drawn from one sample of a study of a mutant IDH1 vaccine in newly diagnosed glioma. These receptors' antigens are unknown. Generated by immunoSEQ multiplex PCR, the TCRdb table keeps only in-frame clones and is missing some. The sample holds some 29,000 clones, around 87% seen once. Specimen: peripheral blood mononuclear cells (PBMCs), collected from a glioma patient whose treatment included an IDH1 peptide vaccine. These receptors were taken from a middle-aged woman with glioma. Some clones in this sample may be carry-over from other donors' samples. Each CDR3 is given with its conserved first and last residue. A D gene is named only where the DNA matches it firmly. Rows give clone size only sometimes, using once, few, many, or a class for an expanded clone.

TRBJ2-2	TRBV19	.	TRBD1	CATQGGGQGRPGELFF	TGTGCCACCCAAGGAGGGGGACAGGGTCGTCCCGGGGAGCTGTTTTTT
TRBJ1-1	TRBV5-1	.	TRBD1	CATSDRLNTEAFF	TGCGCCACCTCGGACAGGCTGAACACTGAAGCTTTCTTT
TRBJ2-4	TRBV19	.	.	CASSSNIAKNIQYF	TGTGCCAGTAGTTCCAATATAGCCAAAAACATTCAGTACTTC
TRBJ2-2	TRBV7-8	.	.	CASSLRDSNTGELFF	TGTGCCAGCAGCTTGAGGGATTCGAACACCGGGGAGCTGTTTTTT
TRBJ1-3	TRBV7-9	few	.	CASRPNSGNTIYF	TGTGCCAGCAGACCCAACTCTGGAAACACCATATATTTT
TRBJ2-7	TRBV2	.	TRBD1	CASRPMGTGGYEQYF	TGTGCCAGCAGACCGATGGGGACAGGGGGCTACGAGCAGTACTTC
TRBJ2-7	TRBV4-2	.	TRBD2	CASSRVLGGGSSYEQYF	TGTGCCAGCAGCCGGGTTCTGGGCGGGGGGTCATCCTACGAGCAGTACTTC
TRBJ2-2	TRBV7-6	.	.	CASSLRGETGELFF	TGTGCCAGCAGCTTAAGAGGAGAAACCGGGGAGCTGTTTTTT
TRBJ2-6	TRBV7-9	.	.	CASSVMGASGANVLTF	TGTGCCAGCAGCGTCATGGGGGCGTCTGGGGCCAACGTCCTGACTTTC
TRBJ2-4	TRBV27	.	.	CASSYQGGDIQYF	TGTGCCAGCAGTTACCAGGGGGGGGACATTCAGTACTTC
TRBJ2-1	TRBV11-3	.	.	CASSYIYNEQFF	TGTGCCAGCAGCTACATCTACAATGAGCAGTTCTTC